This entry concerns a single T cell receptor beta chain. Clones were sequenced by immunoSEQ multiplex PCR, and TCRdb holds only the in-frame ones, with some missing. The sample has approximately 30,000 clones, about 89% seen once. This sample was included in a study of STAT5B mutations in CD4+ large granular lymphocyte leukemia. V was shortened by 3 bases and J by 8 bases, with 11 bases between the two germline ends. The CDR3 runs 14 residues. The V gene's germline CDR1 is MNHEY and CDR2 SMNVEV (reference sequence). The sequence was collected from a human donor in good health. The rearrangement uses TRBV27 and TRBJ1-6, with D possibly matching TRBD1 (6 bases). The sample taken for sequencing was CD4+ T cells from blood buffy coats. In DNA, the CDR3 is TGTGCCAGCAGTTTTGGGGGCCCATATTCACCCCTCCACTTT. Amino acid sequence: CASSFGGPYSPLHF.